Following are 18 T cell receptor beta chains from one sample sequenced in a study of blood T cell repertoires in COVID-19. TCRdb's copy holds only in-frame clones and misses some; the assay was immunoSEQ multiplex PCR. The repertoire holds some 310,000 clones, with around 86% as singletons. Sequenced input: peripheral blood. The receptor set was obtained from a man aged 45 to 65 with active or convalescent COVID-19.

The CDR3 reads CASSSRTGPRNTIYF. In DNA form, the CDR3 reads TGTGCCAGCAGTTCCCGGACAGGCCCGAGGAACACCATATATTTT. The genes are TRBV11-2 and TRBJ1-3; 7 bases map to TRBD1. The CDR3 spans 15 residues. The trim removed 6 bases at V and 7 bases at J, leaving 12 bases unmatched. CDR1 and CDR2 from the germline V gene are SGHAT and FQNNGV.

The V and J genes are TRBV30 and TRBJ2-5; 12 bases align to TRBD2. CDR3 length equals 14 residues. CDR1 is GTSNPN, CDR2 SVGIG, per germline (reference sequence). The V and J ends lost 6 bases and 1 base, in that order; junction bases with no gene match: 3. This CDR3 is CACRTSGTQETQYF. The CDR3, as DNA: TGTGCCTGCCGGACTAGCGGGACCCAAGAGACCCAGTACTTC.

This rearrangement joins TRBV5-1 to TRBJ2-3; the D gene is possibly TRBD1 (6 bases). The germline gives CDR1 SGHRS, CDR2 YFSETQ. Trimming removed 1 base from V and 4 bases from J, with 10 bases in between. The CDR3 has 14 residues. CDR3 bases: TGCGCCAGCAGCTTGTCTGCAGGGGCAGATACGCAGTATTTT. Protein: CASSLSAGADTQYF. Using reference TRBV5-1 and TRBJ2-3 for the parts outside the CDR3, the full variable domain is KAGVTQTPRYLIKTRGQQVTLSCSPISGHRSVSWYQQTPGQGLQFLFEYFSETQRNKGNFPGRFSGRQFSNSRSEMNVSTLELGDSALYLCASSLSAGADTQYFGPGTRLTVL.

The chain links TRBV20-1 to TRBJ2-7; D may be TRBD2 (6 bases). The ends were cut back, 5 bases at V and 5 bases at J, with 10 bases in the middle. From germline, CDR1 is DFQATT and CDR2 SNEGSKA (reference sequence). The CDR3 spans 11 residues. The CDR3 DNA is TGCAGTGCTCCCATAGCGGACGAGCAGTACTTC. It yields the protein CSAPIADEQYF.

The rearrangement joins TRBV4-2 to TRBJ2-1, with TRBD2 matching over 11 bases. Germline loops: CDR1 LGHNA, CDR2 YNFKEQ. This CDR3 comprises 17 residues. Germline trimming cut 4 bases from V and 7 bases from J; bases unmatched to any gene: 12. CDR3 in DNA: TGTGCCAGCAGCCTAGCGGGAGGGCCTTCTGGTGGGAATGAGCAGTTCTTC. Its protein product is CASSLAGGPSGGNEQFF.

This rearrangement joins TRBV4-1 to TRBJ2-7, with 8 bases fitting TRBD1. V trimming: 4 bases; J trimming: 4 bases; junction bases outside the gene matches: 9. CDR1 MGHRA and CDR2 YSYEKL come from the germline V gene. This CDR3 is 15 amino acids long. The CDR3 spells CASSPRTGNRYEQYF. In DNA, the CDR3 is TGCGCCAGCAGCCCTAGGACAGGGAATCGGTACGAGCAGTACTTC.

This clone was seen only once. The CDR3 coding sequence is TGTGCCAGCAGCTTGGGGGGACAGGGGGACGGGGAGACCCAGTACTTC. Amino acid sequence: CASSLGGQGDGETQYF. This sequence joins TRBV5-4 and TRBJ2-5; 11 bases align to TRBD1. The CDR3 runs to 16 residues. Per germline, CDR1 SGHNT and CDR2 YYREEE (reference sequence). Trimming cost V 0 bases and J 5 bases; bases outside gene matches: 6.

This clone is a singleton in its sample. The chain is built from TRBV2 and TRBJ2-7; 7 bases agree with TRBD1. The J segment lost 6 bases and the V segment lost 8 bases, leaving 10 bases of the junction unmatched. This CDR3 spans 13 amino acids. The V gene's germline CDR1 is SNHLY and CDR2 FYNNEI. In nucleotides, the CDR3 is TGTGCCAGCGGATCGGACAGGCCCCTCGAGCAGTACTTC. Its protein product is CASGSDRPLEQYF.

This sequence joins TRBV25-1 and TRBJ1-2; maybe TRBD1 (6 bases). V shed 2 bases and J shed 4 bases, with 8 bases lying between them. There are 13 residues in the CDR3. In germline, CDR1 is MGHDK, CDR2 SYGVNS. The CDR3 coding sequence is TGTGCCAGCAGTGAACCCAGGGGCTATGGCTACACCTTC. Protein: CASSEPRGYGYTF.

The chain is built from TRBV2 and TRBJ2-2; D not resolved. The V end was cut by 5 bases, the J end by 5 bases, with 15 bases between. The germline gives CDR1 SNHLY, CDR2 FYNNEI. The CDR3 consists of 15 residues. DNA of the CDR3: TGTGCCAGCAGTAGCCCCCGAGACATGACCGGGGAGCTGTTTTTT. It specifies CASSSPRDMTGELFF.

The V call is TRBV2, the J call TRBJ2-7; 7 bases match TRBD1. CDR1 SNHLY and CDR2 FYNNEI come from the germline V gene. V lost 6 bases, J lost 5 bases, and 10 bases stayed unmatched. The CDR3 is 14 residues long. The CDR3 is CASRERGRVDEQYF. The CDR3 bases are TGTGCCAGCAGGGAAAGGGGGCGGGTCGACGAGCAGTACTTC.

This chain joins TRBV5-5 and TRBJ2-1; 11 bases map to TRBD2. The CDR3 is 15 residues long. From germline, CDR1 is SGHKS and CDR2 YYEKEE (reference sequence). Trimming cost V 4 bases and J 10 bases; bases outside gene matches: 10. The CDR3 bases are TGTGCCAGCAGCCCCGGGACTAGCGGCCTAGCGGAGCAGTTCTTC. Translation: CASSPGTSGLAEQFF.

A single count supports this clone. The CDR3 protein is CASSPGTGSSFSNQPQHF. The CDR3, as DNA: TGTGCCAGCAGCCCCGGGACAGGATCCTCATTTAGCAATCAGCCCCAGCATTTT. The chain couples TRBV7-2 to TRBJ1-5; 8 positions match TRBD1. Germline values: CDR1 SGHTA, CDR2 FQGNSA. The CDR3 contains 18 residues. V dropped 5 bases and J dropped 0; count of bases not matched to a gene: 12. The complete variable domain, with remaining parts taken from reference TRBV7-2 and TRBJ1-5, reads GAGVSQSPSNKVTEKGKDVELRCDPISGHTALYWYRQSLGQGLEFLIYFQGNSAPDKSGLPSDRFSAERTGGSVSTLTIQRTQQEDSAVYLCASSPGTGSSFSNQPQHFGDGTRLSIL.

This chain connects TRBV28 to TRBJ1-4; 7 nucleotides line up with TRBD1. V shed 8 bases and J 8 bases; nucleotides not matched to a gene: 11. Germline V gene sequence: CDR1 MDHEN, CDR2 SYDVKM. The CDR3 runs 14 residues. The CDR3 sequence is CASFLTGAGEKLFF. For the CDR3, the DNA is TGTGCCAGCTTTCTTACAGGGGCTGGGGAAAAACTGTTTTTT.

The rearrangement links TRBV11-2 to TRBJ1-2, with D tentatively TRBD1 (6 bases). Trimming pared 5 bases from V and 5 bases from J, leaving 15 bases between. The CDR3 has 14 amino acids. Germline CDR1 reads SGHAT; CDR2 reads FQNNGV. CDR3 coding DNA: TGTGCCAGCAGCCTATACAGGGAAGGGTATGGCTACACCTTC. Its protein product is CASSLYREGYGYTF.

V is TRBV2 and J is TRBJ1-1; 7 bases are shared with TRBD1. Unmatched junction bases numbered 15, after V lost 4 bases and J lost 4 bases. The CDR3 runs 17 residues. Germline V gives CDR1 SNHLY, CDR2 FYNNEI. DNA for the CDR3: TGTGCCAGCAGTGGGAGACAGGGAGGTCGGGGGACCACTGAAGCTTTCTTT. The encoded protein is CASSGRQGGRGTTEAFF.

The rearrangement uses TRBV28 and TRBJ1-1; TRBD1 is a possible D gene (6 bases). Germline V gene lookup returns CDR1 MDHEN and CDR2 SYDVKM. The CDR3 covers 15 residues. The V end lost 6 bases, the J end lost 1 base, and 15 bases lay between the germline ends. CDR3 coding DNA: TGTGCCAGCAGATCTATTGGACAGTCGAACACTGAAGCTTTCTTT. Its protein is CASRSIGQSNTEAFF.

This clone was observed a single time. The chain recombines TRBV11-1 with TRBJ2-1; D is possibly TRBD2 (6 bases). CDR1 and CDR2 (germline): SGHAT, FQDESV (reference sequence). CDR3 length equals 14 residues. V lost 5 bases to trimming and J lost 0 bases, with 8 bases between them. CDR3 sequence: CASSPGLSYNEQFF. CDR3 DNA sequence: TGTGCCAGCAGCCCGGGACTCTCCTACAATGAGCAGTTCTTC.